The entry below gives a single T cell receptor (beta chain) sequence along with its context. What it binds is not known. Those donating, healthy Caucasian individuals from Russia, were aged roughly 6 to 90. Together with a sample-barcoded 5' primer, a J-beta primer mix was included in a second PCR lasting about 6 to 12 cycles. TCRdb itself ran the 5' RACE reads through MiXCR, one entry per CDR3 protein. Of more than 1,000,000 distinct CDR3 sequences detected, around 25% appear once; the ten largest clones hold 0.65% to 0.95%. This sample is part of a study of blood T cells in healthy people across ages. General study findings and limits: Roughly linear declines in TCR beta diversity per million T cells occurred with age.

V shed 8 bases and J shed 7 bases, with 23 bases lying between them. Germline V gives CDR1 MGHRA, CDR2 YSYEKL. The CDR3 totals 15 residues. These same data were also listed under a study on T cells of mothers and their children. This second report adds: Three healthy Caucasian mothers, along with their six children, served as the donors. Sequencing revealed no T cell clones that were persistent and microchimeric.

V is TRBV4-1 and J is TRBJ1-1, with D tentatively TRBD1 (6 bases). Sequenced: blood. The receptor's source is a girl aged 2-10 years in good health. This chain's CDR3 is CASAETERGSNEAFF. The CDR3 bases are TGCGCCAGCGCCGAAACGGAAAGGGGGTCGAATGAAGCTTTCTTT.